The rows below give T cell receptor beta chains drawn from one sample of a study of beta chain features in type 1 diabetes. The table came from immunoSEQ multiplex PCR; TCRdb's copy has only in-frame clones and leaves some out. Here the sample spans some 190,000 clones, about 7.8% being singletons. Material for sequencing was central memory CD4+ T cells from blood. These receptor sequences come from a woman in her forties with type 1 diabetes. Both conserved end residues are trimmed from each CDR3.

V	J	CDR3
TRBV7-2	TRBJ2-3	ASSSQGVGTDTQY
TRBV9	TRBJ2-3	ASSVASSVSDTQY
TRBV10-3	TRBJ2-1	AISPGDLAGSYNEQF
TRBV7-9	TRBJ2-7	ASSPRDSEQY
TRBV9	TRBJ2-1	ASSVRSSGGLNSYNEQF
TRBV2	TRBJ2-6	ASSDRKFSGANVLT
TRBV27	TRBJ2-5	ASRRYTGSGETQY
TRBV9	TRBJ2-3	ASSLRLATSTDTQY
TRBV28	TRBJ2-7	ASIKGGGRYEQY
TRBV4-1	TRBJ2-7	ASSQGKDRAGNEQY
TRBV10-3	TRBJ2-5	AISSGEETQY
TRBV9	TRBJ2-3	ASSALAGGISDTQY
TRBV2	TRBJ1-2	ASRGQILGYGYT
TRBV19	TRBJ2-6	ATRQGDAGANVLT
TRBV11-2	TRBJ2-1	ASSLSPRSNEQF
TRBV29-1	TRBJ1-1	SHVKGLDRLNTEAF
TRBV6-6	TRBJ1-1	ASSFDRNTEAF
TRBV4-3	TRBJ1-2	ASSAGQGRSYT
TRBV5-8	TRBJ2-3	ASSSRSSIGTDTQY
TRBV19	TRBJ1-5	ASNPLGTSHQPQH
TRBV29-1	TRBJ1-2	SVDRTNSYGYT
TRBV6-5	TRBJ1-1	ASSYSFSEVTEAF
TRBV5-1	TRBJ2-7	ASSSTGTTYEQY
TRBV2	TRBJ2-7	ASSESILGAYEQY
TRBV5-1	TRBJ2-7	ASSLGQATYEQY
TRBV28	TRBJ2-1	ASTTSGVFYNEQF
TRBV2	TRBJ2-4	ASSVGTGLAKNIQY
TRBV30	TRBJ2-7	AWSGLAGTTYEQY
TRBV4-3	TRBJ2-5	ASSQDPVRGETQY
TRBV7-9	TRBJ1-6	ASSFGRDNSPLH
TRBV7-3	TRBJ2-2	ASSYGSANTGELF
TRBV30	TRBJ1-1	AWSSTEAF
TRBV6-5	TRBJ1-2	ASSYRAGGDYGYT
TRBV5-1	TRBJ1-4	ASSFGTATNEKLF
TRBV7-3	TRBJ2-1	ASSWTGGSGAGEQF
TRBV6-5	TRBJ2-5	ASSTFFRGETQY
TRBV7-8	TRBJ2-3	ASSLGARGRADTQY
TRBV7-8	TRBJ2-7	ASSYRERSTYEQY
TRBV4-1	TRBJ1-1	ASSRGQGDTEAF
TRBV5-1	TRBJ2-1	ASHQRTSGSLHDEQF
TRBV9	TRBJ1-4	ASSGTGNEGEKLF